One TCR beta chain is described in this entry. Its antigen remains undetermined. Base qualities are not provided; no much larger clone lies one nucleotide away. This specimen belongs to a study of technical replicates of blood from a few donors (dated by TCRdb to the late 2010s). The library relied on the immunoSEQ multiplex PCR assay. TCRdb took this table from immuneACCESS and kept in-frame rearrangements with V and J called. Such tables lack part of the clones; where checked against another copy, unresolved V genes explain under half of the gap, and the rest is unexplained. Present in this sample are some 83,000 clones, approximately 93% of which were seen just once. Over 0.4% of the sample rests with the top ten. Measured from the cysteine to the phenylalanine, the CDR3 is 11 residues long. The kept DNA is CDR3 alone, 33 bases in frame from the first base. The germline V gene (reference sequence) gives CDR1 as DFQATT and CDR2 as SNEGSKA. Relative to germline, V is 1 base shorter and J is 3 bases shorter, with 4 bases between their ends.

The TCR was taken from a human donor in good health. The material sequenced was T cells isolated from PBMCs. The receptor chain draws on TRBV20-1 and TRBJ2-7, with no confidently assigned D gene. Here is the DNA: TGCAGTGCTAGAGGCTACTACGAGCAGTACTTC. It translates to CSARGYYEQYF.